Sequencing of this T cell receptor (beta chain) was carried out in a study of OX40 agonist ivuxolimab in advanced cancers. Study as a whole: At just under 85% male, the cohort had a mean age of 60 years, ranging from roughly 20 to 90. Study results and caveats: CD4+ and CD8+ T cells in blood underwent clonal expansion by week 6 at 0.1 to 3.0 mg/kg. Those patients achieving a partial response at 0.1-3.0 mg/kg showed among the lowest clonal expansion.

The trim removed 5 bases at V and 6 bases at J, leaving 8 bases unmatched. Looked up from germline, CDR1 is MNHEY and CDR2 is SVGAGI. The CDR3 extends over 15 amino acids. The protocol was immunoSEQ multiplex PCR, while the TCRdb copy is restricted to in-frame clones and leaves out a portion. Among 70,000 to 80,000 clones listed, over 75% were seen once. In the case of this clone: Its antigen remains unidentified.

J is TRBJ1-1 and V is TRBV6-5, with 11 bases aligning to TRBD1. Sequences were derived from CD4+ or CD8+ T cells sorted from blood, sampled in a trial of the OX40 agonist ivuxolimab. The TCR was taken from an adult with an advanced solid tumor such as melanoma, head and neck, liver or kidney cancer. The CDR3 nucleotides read TGTGCCAGCAGTCTCTCGGACAGGGGGCCCGCTGAAGCTTTCTTT. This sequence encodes CASSLSDRGPAEAFF.